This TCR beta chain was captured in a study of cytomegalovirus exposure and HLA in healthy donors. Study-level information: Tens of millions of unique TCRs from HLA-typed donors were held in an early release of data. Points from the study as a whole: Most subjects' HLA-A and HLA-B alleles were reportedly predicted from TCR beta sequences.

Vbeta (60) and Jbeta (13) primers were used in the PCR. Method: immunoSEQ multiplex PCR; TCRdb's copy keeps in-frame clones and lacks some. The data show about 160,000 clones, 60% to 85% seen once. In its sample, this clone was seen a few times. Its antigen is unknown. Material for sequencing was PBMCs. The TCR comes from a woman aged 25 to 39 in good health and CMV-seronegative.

CDR3 protein: CASSLQGEGYTF. As DNA, the CDR3 is TGTGCCAGCAGTTTGCAGGGTGAGGGCTACACCTTC. The chain carries TRBV28 and TRBJ1-2; D might be TRBD1 (5 bases). This CDR3 has 12 residues. Germline V gives CDR1 MDHEN, CDR2 SYDVKM. Trimming left V 3 bases short and J 8 bases short, with 10 bases between.